The entry that follows covers one T cell receptor (beta chain) sequence. Sequencing was performed with immunoSEQ multiplex PCR; in TCRdb, only in-frame clones are kept and a portion is missing. Among approximately 220,000 clones listed, just over 85% were seen once. The sample comes from a study of blood T cell repertoires in COVID-19. Turning to the study itself: Collection of acute and convalescent COVID-19 samples took place in the United States, Italy and Spain. Nucleic acid was either cDNA or gDNA, and it came from T cells, B-cell-depleted T cells, or PBMCs.

The V gene lost 6 bases and the J gene lost 4 bases, with 10 bases spanning the gap. The CDR3 covers 13 residues. Germline V gives CDR1 MNHEY, CDR2 SVGAGI. J is TRBJ1-5 and V is TRBV6-5; D unresolved. The receptor's source is a woman aged 40 to 49 with acute COVID-19. The sequencing sample was made of PBMCs or T cells enriched from blood (not recorded which). CDR3 amino acids: CASSQTRNQPQHF. DNA for the CDR3: TGTGCCAGCAGCCAAACACGAAATCAGCCCCAGCATTTT.